The next 8 T cell receptor beta chains were all read from a single sample in a study of cytomegalovirus exposure and HLA in healthy donors. The PCR was carried out with 60 Vbeta primers and 13 Jbeta primers. The table came from immunoSEQ multiplex PCR; TCRdb's copy has only in-frame clones and leaves some out. Of tens of thousands of clones listed, 60% to 85% were seen once; the top ten hold roughly 8%. What was sequenced was PBMCs. The receptors come from a man aged 30 to 39 in good health and CMV-seropositive.

The CDR3 DNA is TGTGCCAGCAGTTTATCCAGGGTGAGCTCCTACGAGCAGTACTTC. Translating it yields CASSLSRVSSYEQYF. This sequence joins TRBV28 and TRBJ2-7; D possibly corresponds to TRBD1 (5 bases). The germline V and J ends were trimmed by 1 base and 0 bases, with 10 bases remaining between them. Germline V gene data show CDR1 as MDHEN and CDR2 as SYDVKM. The CDR3 runs to 15 residues.

The genes are TRBV5-1 and TRBJ1-2, with a tentative D call TRBD1 (5 bases). This CDR3 has 19 amino acids. Germline V gene lookup returns CDR1 SGHRS and CDR2 YFSETQ. The ends were cut back, 1 base at V and 4 bases at J, with 26 bases in the middle. CDR3 amino acids: CASSLYPYRGDSGAYGYTF. CDR3 DNA: TGCGCCAGCAGCTTGTATCCCTATCGGGGAGACAGCGGGGCCTATGGCTACACCTTC.

The chain is built from TRBV18 and TRBJ2-3; D uncertain. V lost 4 bases and J 3 bases, leaving 20 bases between the germline ends. Germline V gives CDR1 KGHSH, CDR2 LQKENI. The CDR3 contains 17 residues. CDR3 coding DNA: TGTGCCAGCTCACATGACCCCCCAACAGTAGTAACAGATACGCAGTATTTT. Translating it yields CASSHDPPTVVTDTQYF.

J is TRBJ1-1 and V is TRBV11-2; D may be TRBD1 (5 bases). The CDR3 length is 16 residues. V lost 1 base and J lost 1, with 13 bases in between. Germline V gives CDR1 SGHAT, CDR2 FQNNGV. The CDR3 coding sequence is TGTGCCAGCAGCTTAGCCCGCAGGGCGGCGAACACTGAAGCTTTCTTT. It specifies CASSLARRAANTEAFF.

The table lists this clone with a few counts. V usage is TRBV6-1 and J usage is TRBJ1-5; 8 bases are a match to TRBD1. This CDR3 contains 16 residues. V lost 4 bases to trimming and J lost 3 bases; unmatched junction nucleotides: 8. From germline, CDR1 is MNHNS and CDR2 SASEGT. The CDR3 protein is CASSAWTGRTNQPQHF. The DNA of the CDR3 is TGTGCCAGCAGTGCTTGGACAGGGAGAACCAATCAGCCCCAGCATTTT.

In its sample, this clone was seen a few times. This sequence joins TRBV4-1 and TRBJ1-4, with D uncertain. In germline, CDR1 is MGHRA, CDR2 YSYEKL. Trimming took 4 bases from V and 7 from J, leaving 16 bases between them. The CDR3 contains 15 residues. The CDR3 DNA reads TGCGCCAGCAGCCCTTCTGATGGCCGAGGTGAAAAACTGTTTTTT. It is translated as CASSPSDGRGEKLFF.

V gene TRBV29-1 combines with J gene TRBJ2-1; 10 bases agree with TRBD1. With V trimmed by 6 bases and J by 6 bases, 8 bases remained unmatched. Germline CDR1 and CDR2: SQVTM and ANQGSEA. CDR3 length: 14 amino acids. The CDR3 protein is CSVPGQGNGNEQFF. As DNA, the CDR3 is TGCAGCGTACCGGGACAGGGGAATGGCAATGAGCAGTTCTTC.

The count of this clone is one. As DNA, the CDR3 is TGTGCCAGCAGCCGAAACAGGGGCGACACTGAAGCTTTCTTT. This translates into CASSRNRGDTEAFF. The chain recombines TRBV5-6 with TRBJ1-1; 7 bases align to TRBD1. The germline V gene encodes CDR1 SGHDT and CDR2 YYEEEE. Trimming removed 4 bases from V and 3 bases from J; junction bases left unmatched: 6. The CDR3 extends over 14 amino acids. Filled out from reference TRBV5-6 and TRBJ1-1, the complete variable domain reads DAGVTQSPTHLIKTRGQQVTLRCSPKSGHDTVSWYQQALGQGPQFIFQYYEEEERQRGNFPDRFSGHQFPNYSSELNVNALLLGDSALYLCASSRNRGDTEAFFGQGTRLTVV.